This record looks at one T cell receptor beta chain sequence and its context. These data belong to a study of blood T cell repertoires in COVID-19. Whole-study context: The United States, Italy and Spain provided the acute and convalescent COVID-19 samples. The analysed material was cDNA or gDNA that came from T cells, B-cell-depleted T cells, or PBMCs.

Profiled with immunoSEQ multiplex PCR; TCRdb holds only in-frame clones, not every one. The table has some 120,000 clones, 88% seen once. Germline V gives CDR1 LGHDT, CDR2 YNNKEL (reference sequence). This CDR3 has 13 amino acids. V was pared by 4 bases and J by 3 bases, with 9 bases between. The chain employs TRBV3-1 (or the pseudogene TRBV3-2) and TRBJ1-2; TRBD1 is a possible D gene (6 bases). The sequenced sample was peripheral blood. The receptor comes from a woman between 45 and 65 years old with active or convalescent COVID-19. The CDR3 spells CASSRRQDYGYTF. For the CDR3, the DNA is TGTGCCAGCAGCCGGCGACAGGACTATGGCTACACCTTC.